This record covers a single T cell receptor beta chain. Its cognate antigen is unknown. Extraction and reverse transcription of RNA yielded cDNA as the sequencing template. TCRdb's copy holds only in-frame clones and misses some; the assay was immunoSEQ multiplex PCR. The table lists about 200,000 clones, around 50% of them singletons. These data originate in a study of CD8+ T cells in alopecia areata. This CDR3 spans 16 amino acids. The V gene lost 4 bases and the J gene lost 0 bases, with 14 bases spanning the gap. Germline CDR1 SGDLS, CDR2 YYNGEE. Overall study results and limits: In scalp samples, resident alphabeta T cells of normal skin are also sequenced. Relative to mice, TCR sharing across patients was less clear, a difference possibly HLA-related.

The chain is built from TRBV9 and TRBJ2-1; no definite D call. The sample was CD8+ T cells sorted from blood. This clonotype was obtained from a human donor in good health. Written as DNA, the CDR3 is TGTGCCAGCAGCCCCCGTTCTACGAGCTCCTACAATGAGCAGTTCTTC. Translating it yields CASSPRSTSSYNEQFF.